A selection of T cell receptor beta chains follows, all from one sample in a study of shared clonotypes between healthy human individuals. Sequencing was performed with immunoSEQ multiplex PCR; in TCRdb, only in-frame clones are kept and a portion is missing. This sample has more than 2 million clones, with roughly 94% found just once. Input material: naive CD4+ T cells sorted from blood. The receptors stem from a man younger than 30 in good health. CDR3s include the opening cysteine and the closing phenylalanine or tryptophan. D genes are given only for firm matches. Clone size is given for some rows only: seen once, a few or many times, or a class if the clone is expanded.

v_gene	abundance	d_gene	j_gene	CDR3aa	CDR3nt
TRBV7-9	NA	NA	TRBJ2-1	CASSSEINNEQFF	TGTGCCAGCAGCTCGGAGATCAACAATGAGCAGTTCTTC
TRBV5-1	NA	NA	TRBJ2-5	CASSHKTRGETQYF	TGCGCCAGCAGCCATAAGACTAGAGGGGAGACCCAGTACTTC
TRBV5-6	NA	TRBD2	TRBJ2-1	CASSLDGRADNEQFF	TGTGCCAGCAGCTTGGACGGGAGGGCGGACAATGAGCAGTTCTTC
TRBV12-5	NA	NA	TRBJ2-7	CASGSGRYEQYF	TGTGCTAGTGGTTCCGGCAGGTACGAGCAGTACTTC
TRBV18	NA	NA	TRBJ1-5	CASSPLQTNQPQHF	TGTGCCAGCTCACCTCTACAGACTAATCAGCCCCAGCATTTT
TRBV7-3	NA	NA	TRBJ2-7	CASSTQGGSEQYF	TGTGCCAGCAGCACCCAAGGGGGTTCCGAGCAGTACTTC
TRBV9	once	TRBD2	TRBJ2-7	CASSTRLAGHYEQYF	TGTGCCAGCAGCACCAGACTAGCGGGGCACTACGAGCAGTACTTC
TRBV10-3	NA	TRBD2	TRBJ2-1	CAISFGTSVNEQFF	TGTGCCATCAGTTTTGGGACTAGCGTCAATGAGCAGTTCTTC
TRBV6-7	NA	TRBD2	TRBJ2-5	CASSYLSGGTQETQYF	TGTGCCAGCAGTTACCTAAGCGGGGGGACCCAAGAGACCCAGTACTTC
TRBV5-1	NA	NA	TRBJ1-2	CASSSSDSYGYTF	TGCGCCAGCAGCTCCTCGGACAGCTATGGCTACACCTTC
TRBV5-1	NA	NA	TRBJ2-5	CASSFRSGDEGTQYF	TGCGCCAGCAGCTTTAGGTCAGGGGATGAGGGGACCCAGTACTTC
TRBV27	NA	NA	TRBJ1-1	CASSSTVYTEAFF	TGTGCCAGCAGTTCGACAGTTTACACTGAAGCTTTCTTT
TRBV5-1	NA	NA	TRBJ2-2	CASSSYVPNTGELFF	TGCGCCAGCAGCTCCTATGTGCCGAACACCGGGGAGCTGTTTTTT
TRBV7-2	once	TRBD1	TRBJ1-4	CASSLVSGGNEKLFF	TGTGCCAGCAGCTTAGTTTCAGGGGGGAATGAAAAACTGTTTTTT
TRBV30	NA	NA	TRBJ2-3	CAWGGYSQHRTDTQYF	TGTGCCTGGGGGGGGTACTCCCAGCATCGCACAGATACGCAGTATTTT
TRBV29-1	NA	NA	TRBJ2-2	CSVVGGAHTGELFF	TGCAGCGTTGTAGGGGGGGCCCACACCGGGGAGCTGTTTTTT
TRBV7-2	NA	TRBD2	TRBJ2-7	CASSLLLALTYEQYF	TGTGCCAGCAGCTTATTACTAGCGCTAACCTACGAGCAGTACTTC
TRBV20-1	NA	NA	TRBJ1-2	CSAREAGGYTF	TGCAGTGCCCGGGAGGCCGGGGGCTACACCTTC
TRBV9	NA	NA	TRBJ2-1	CASNPGLHTEQFF	TGTGCCAGCAACCCCGGACTCCATACAGAGCAGTTCTTC
TRBV30	NA	TRBD1	TRBJ1-1	CAWSAGQGLTGFMNTEAFF	TGTGCCTGGAGCGCCGGACAGGGCCTCACGGGGTTCATGAACACTGAAGCTTTCTTT
TRBV19	NA	NA	TRBJ2-1	CASRRGYEQFF	TGTGCCAGTAGGAGGGGTTATGAGCAGTTCTTC
TRBV4-3	NA	TRBD1	TRBJ2-7	CASSQDPPDRGQYEQYF	TGCGCCAGCAGCCAAGATCCCCCGGACAGGGGACAGTACGAGCAGTACTTC
TRBV6-6	NA	NA	TRBJ2-1	CASSYARTQADEQFF	TGTGCCAGCAGTTACGCTAGGACTCAAGCCGATGAGCAGTTCTTC
TRBV6-6	NA	TRBD1	TRBJ2-7	CASSYVQGTSYEQYF	TGTGCCAGCAGTTATGTACAGGGGACATCCTACGAGCAGTACTTC
TRBV14	NA	NA	TRBJ1-2	CASSQELIGYGYTF	TGTGCCAGCAGCCAAGAATTGATCGGGTATGGCTACACCTTC
TRBV7-2	NA	TRBD2	TRBJ2-3	CASSGGTSGRGTDTQYF	TGTGCCAGCAGCGGTGGCACTAGCGGGAGGGGCACAGATACGCAGTATTTT
TRBV10-3	NA	TRBD2	TRBJ2-7	CAIKEGTSGVEQYF	TGTGCCATCAAGGAAGGGACTAGCGGTGTAGAGCAGTACTTC
TRBV10-3	NA	NA	TRBJ1-6	CATWGEGYNSPLHF	TGTGCCACCTGGGGTGAAGGGTATAATTCACCCCTCCACTTT
TRBV10-3	NA	NA	TRBJ2-3	CAISERGGSSTDTQYF	TGTGCCATCAGTGAGAGGGGGGGATCTAGCACAGATACGCAGTATTTT
TRBV7-9	NA	NA	TRBJ2-7	CASSLDRVVDEQYF	TGTGCCAGCAGCTTAGACAGGGTCGTCGACGAGCAGTACTTC
TRBV18	NA	NA	TRBJ1-1	CASSRGGPTEAFF	TGTGCCAGCTCACGTGGGGGTCCCACTGAAGCTTTCTTT
TRBV9	NA	NA	TRBJ2-2	CASSSPRAGRATTGELFF	TGTGCCAGCAGCTCCCCCCGCGCCGGCAGGGCCACCACCGGGGAGCTGTTTTTT
TRBV5-1	NA	NA	TRBJ2-7	CASSLQGVAVYEQYF	TGCGCCAGCAGCTTGCAGGGCGTGGCCGTCTACGAGCAGTACTTC
TRBV29-1	NA	NA	TRBJ1-1	CSVEGGTPQAFF	TGCAGCGTTGAAGGGGGTACTCCTCAAGCTTTCTTT
TRBV12-5	NA	NA	TRBJ2-2	CASGYGTGELFF	TGTGCTAGTGGTTACGGGACCGGGGAGCTGTTTTTT
TRBV5-4	NA	TRBD2	TRBJ2-2	CASSLMGGAGTGELFF	TGTGCCAGCAGCCTCATGGGAGGGGCGGGCACCGGGGAGCTGTTTTTT
TRBV27	NA	NA	TRBJ2-7	CASSLYRQGPYEQYF	TGTGCCAGCAGTTTATATAGGCAGGGCCCCTACGAGCAGTACTTC
TRBV30	NA	NA	TRBJ2-1	CAWTPQLHNEQFF	TGTGCCTGGACTCCACAGCTCCACAATGAGCAGTTCTTC
TRBV6-6	NA	NA	TRBJ2-7	CASSYSTAYEQYF	TGTGCCAGCAGTTACTCGACCGCATACGAGCAGTACTTC
TRBV7-9	NA	NA	TRBJ1-5	CASTSDGPQHF	TGTGCCAGCACCTCGGATGGGCCCCAGCATTTT
TRBV18	NA	NA	TRBJ2-3	CASSLWAQGGTDTQYF	TGTGCCAGCTCACTGTGGGCCCAAGGGGGCACAGATACGCAGTATTTT
TRBV9	once	TRBD1	TRBJ1-2	CASSLRTGLNYGYTF	TGTGCCAGCAGCCTGAGGACAGGGCTTAACTATGGCTACACCTTC
TRBV5-1	NA	NA	TRBJ1-2	CASSPLTDYGYTF	TGCGCCAGCAGCCCTCTTACAGACTATGGCTACACCTTC
TRBV19	NA	NA	TRBJ2-2	CATYPGWGTFTGELFF	TGTGCCACCTATCCCGGATGGGGGACCTTCACCGGGGAGCTGTTTTTT
TRBV2	NA	TRBD2	TRBJ2-7	CASFREGKHEQYF	TGTGCCAGCTTTAGGGAGGGGAAGCACGAGCAGTACTTC
TRBV7-2	NA	NA	TRBJ1-2	CASSLEPRTTAGGYTF	TGTGCCAGCAGCTTAGAGCCCCGGACAACTGCAGGCGGCTACACCTTC
TRBV28	NA	NA	TRBJ1-2	CASMKSRYTF	TGTGCCAGCATGAAGTCTCGCTACACCTTC
TRBV7-6	NA	NA	TRBJ2-3	CASSLAGPTDTQYF	TGTGCCAGCAGCTTAGCCGGTCCCACAGATACGCAGTATTTT
TRBV5-1	NA	NA	TRBJ1-1	CASSLSLTTEAFF	TGCGCCAGCAGCTTGTCCCTGACAACAGAAGCTTTCTTT
TRBV9	NA	NA	TRBJ1-4	CASSVTAGHEKLFF	TGTGCCAGCAGCGTGACAGCCGGCCATGAAAAACTGTTTTTT
TRBV30	NA	TRBD1	TRBJ1-5	CAWTGGRNQPQHF	TGTGCCTGGACAGGGGGCCGGAATCAGCCCCAGCATTTT
TRBV6-6	NA	TRBD1	TRBJ1-1	CASSDGDRGRSEAFF	TGTGCCAGCAGCGACGGGGATAGGGGGCGGAGTGAAGCTTTCTTT
TRBV10-3	NA	NA	TRBJ2-5	CAISDQSTGREETQYF	TGTGCCATCAGTGACCAGTCGACAGGCAGGGAAGAGACCCAGTACTTC
TRBV15	NA	NA	TRBJ1-1	CATSRVGVQGAFF	TGTGCCACCAGCAGAGTGGGTGTGCAGGGAGCTTTCTTT